The source of this T cell receptor (beta chain) is a study of identical twins. Only a few counts were recorded for this clonotype. TCRdb recomputed calls from the 5' RACE reads with MiXCR, one row per CDR3 protein. The sample lists some 210,000 distinct CDR3 sequences; less than 20% were seen once. V shed 4 bases and J shed 5 bases, with 17 bases lying between them. This CDR3 contains 15 residues. The sample was also reused in another study, on T cells expressing NK-cell markers.

Sequenced: CD8+ T cells sorted from blood. This sequence originates from a woman aged 18 to 35 in good health. The gene calls are TRBV12-3 or TRBV12-4 and TRBJ2-5; D may be TRBD2 (5 bases). CDR3 sequence (DNA): TGTGCCAGCAGTTCGTTACTAGTAGGCGAGGAGACCCAGTACTTC. This sequence encodes CASSSLLVGEETQYF.